The source of this T cell receptor beta chain is a study of OX40 agonist ivuxolimab in advanced cancers. Looking at the study overall: Treatment of patients was with ivuxolimab, an agonistic anti-OX40 (CD134) antibody. Each dose-escalation patient presented with hepatocellular carcinoma, melanoma, renal cell or head and neck cancer. At 82.7% male, the cohort had a mean age of roughly 60 years, ranging from about 23 to 79.

TCRdb's copy holds only in-frame clones and misses some; the assay was immunoSEQ multiplex PCR. Among about 97,000 clones, roughly nine tenths were seen once, and the ten largest hold over 4.5%. The CDR3 is 13 residues long. Per germline, CDR1 LNHDA and CDR2 SQIVND (reference sequence). The V and J ends lost 5 bases and 4 bases respectively, with 9 bases between them. This chain uses TRBV19 with TRBJ2-1; D not certain. This receptor was taken from an adult with an advanced solid tumor such as melanoma, head and neck, liver or kidney cancer. The sample here was CD4+ or CD8+ T cells sorted from blood, taken in a trial of the OX40 agonist ivuxolimab. The CDR3 DNA is TGTGCCAGTAGTCCTGCGACATACAATGAGCAGTTCTTC. Translated, it gives CASSPATYNEQFF.